A single sample gave rise to the 17 T cell receptor beta chains below, sequenced in a study of blood T cell repertoires in COVID-19. Profiled with immunoSEQ multiplex PCR; TCRdb holds only in-frame clones, not every one. Of 100,000 to 150,000 clones detected, approximately 80% appear once; the ten largest clones hold 3.5% to 4%. The sequenced material came from peripheral blood. The origin of the receptors is a woman aged 50 to 65 with acute or convalescent COVID-19.

This sequence joins TRBV10-1 and TRBJ2-7, with TRBD1 identical over 8 bases. Germline CDR1 is WNHNN and CDR2 is SYGVQD (reference sequence). CDR3 length: 18 residues. The V gene end was trimmed by 5 bases and the J gene end by 1 base; junction bases not matched to a gene: 16. DNA of the CDR3: TGCGCCAGCAGTTCAAATGACAGGGGACTGAAGGCGTCCTACGAGCAGTACTTC. Its protein is CASSSNDRGLKASYEQYF.

This clone was seen a single time. The V gene is TRBV12-3 or TRBV12-4, the J gene TRBJ2-7; TRBD1 matches 10 bases. The CDR3 extends over 12 amino acids. V lost 6 bases and J lost 6; bases outside the gene matches: 2. DNA of the CDR3: TGTGCCAGCAGCCGGGACAGGGGCGAGCAGTACTTC. Translating gives CASSRDRGEQYF.

V and J are TRBV19 and TRBJ1-2, with D perhaps TRBD1 (6 bases). Germline CDR1 is LNHDA and CDR2 is SQIVND (reference sequence). Trimming removed 1 base from V and 4 bases from J, with 16 bases in between. The CDR3 extends over 16 amino acids. The CDR3 coding sequence is TGTGCCAGTAGTATAGTGACTGGGACATCCTTCTATGGCTACACCTTC. It specifies CASSIVTGTSFYGYTF.

The chain joins TRBV11-1 to TRBJ2-7; 8 bases map to TRBD1. With V trimmed by 4 bases and J by 7 bases, 3 bases remained unmatched. The CDR3 loop spans 12 amino acids. The germline gives CDR1 SGHAT, CDR2 FQDESV (reference sequence). This CDR3 is CASSWTGHEQYF. CDR3 nucleotides: TGTGCCAGCAGCTGGACAGGGCATGAGCAGTACTTC.

The chain carries TRBV3-1 (or the pseudogene TRBV3-2) and TRBJ1-1; TRBD1 aligns across 7 bases. The CDR3 has 15 residues. V was clipped by 3 bases and J by 1 base; unmatched bases: 5. CDR1 and CDR2 from the germline V gene are LGHDT and YNNKEL (reference sequence). As DNA, the CDR3 is TGTGCCAGCAGCCACTTGGACAGGCCGAACACTGAAGCTTTCTTT. Encoded protein: CASSHLDRPNTEAFF.

This sequence joins TRBV6-6 and TRBJ2-1, with unresolved D. Trimming shortened V by 0 bases and J by 6 bases, and 3 bases separated the two germline ends. The CDR3 sequence is 12 residues long. Per germline, CDR1 MNHNY and CDR2 SVGAGI (reference sequence). The CDR3: CASSYSLNEQFF. As DNA, the CDR3 is TGTGCCAGCAGTTACTCCCTCAATGAGCAGTTCTTC.

The rearrangement joins TRBV5-1 to TRBJ1-4, with 9 bases lining up with TRBD1. Per the germline V gene, CDR1 is SGHRS and CDR2 is YFSETQ. With 2 bases clipped from V and 8 bases from J, the junction kept 7 bases outside the gene matches. This CDR3 comprises 15 residues. CDR3 nucleotide sequence: TGCGCCAGCAGCTTCCGGACAGGGGATGGCGAAAAACTGTTTTTT. Translation gives CASSFRTGDGEKLFF.

This chain uses TRBV15 with TRBJ1-5, with TRBD1 matching over 9 bases. Germline V gene data show CDR1 as LNHNV and CDR2 as YYDKDF (reference sequence). J gave up 6 bases and V 3 bases, and 6 bases lay outside the gene matches. This CDR3 has 15 amino acids. The CDR3 bases are TGTGCCACCAGCAGGGACAGGGGCATGGCTCAGCCCCAGCATTTT. Translating gives CATSRDRGMAQPQHF.

The chain couples TRBV19 to TRBJ1-1; 10 bases are shared with TRBD1. This CDR3 contains 14 residues. CDR1 is LNHDA, CDR2 SQIVND, per germline (reference sequence). The trim removed 4 bases at V and 11 bases at J, leaving 10 bases unmatched. CDR3 sequence reads: CASSKDRGLHGAFF. Written as DNA, the CDR3 is TGTGCCAGTAGTAAAGACAGGGGGCTCCATGGGGCTTTCTTT.

V is TRBV5-4 and J is TRBJ1-1; D gene unclear. V lost 2 bases, J lost 7 bases, and 18 bases lay in between. There are 15 residues in the CDR3. Germline CDR1 reads SGHNT; CDR2 reads YYREEE (reference sequence). CDR3: CASSLGGGIPGEAFF. Here the CDR3 DNA reads TGTGCCAGCAGCTTAGGTGGTGGAATCCCGGGTGAAGCTTTCTTT. Full variable domain (rest looked up from reference TRBV5-4 and TRBJ1-1): ETGVTQSPTHLIKTRGQQVTLRCSSQSGHNTVSWYQQALGQGPQFIFQYYREEENGRGNFPPRFSGLQFPNYSSELNVNALELDDSALYLCASSLGGGIPGEAFFGQGTRLTVV.

This clone is a singleton in its sample. V usage is TRBV13 and J usage is TRBJ2-5, with D unresolved. Germline loops: CDR1 PRHDT, CDR2 FYEKMQ (reference sequence). Trimming took off 3 bases at V and 3 bases at J, with 11 bases between the two ends. This CDR3 is 14 amino acids long. In DNA, the CDR3 is TGTGCCAGCAGCTTCGACATAGTCGAAGAGACCCAGTACTTC. It translates to CASSFDIVEETQYF.

This sequence joins TRBV6-6 and TRBJ2-7, with a possible D match to TRBD1 (6 bases). From germline, CDR1 is MNHNY and CDR2 SVGAGI (reference sequence). Trimming left V 6 bases short and J 3 bases short, with 12 bases between. This CDR3 is built from 13 residues. The CDR3 sequence is CASRGAAVYEQYF. CDR3 coding DNA: TGTGCCAGCAGGGGGGCCGCGGTCTACGAGCAGTACTTC.

The rearrangement uses TRBV18 and TRBJ1-6; 9 nucleotides align to TRBD1. The CDR3 runs 16 residues. The ends lost 3 bases at V and 7 bases at J; junction bases unmatched: 7. Germline V gene sequence: CDR1 KGHSH, CDR2 LQKENI. The CDR3 sequence is CASSPNPGQGNSPLHF. The CDR3 coding sequence is TGTGCCAGCTCACCTAACCCAGGACAGGGGAATTCACCCCTCCACTTT. Supplemented by reference TRBV18 and TRBJ1-6, the full variable domain reads NAGVMQNPRHLVRRRGQEARLRCSPMKGHSHVYWYRQLPEEGLKFMVYLQKENIIDESGMPKERFSAEFPKEGPSILRIQQVVRGDSAAYFCASSPNPGQGNSPLHFGNGTRLTVT.

DNA for the CDR3: TGTGCCACCAGCATAACCCCCAGGACAGGGATCACCGGGGAGCTGTTTTTT. It translates to CATSITPRTGITGELFF. The rearrangement uses TRBV15 and TRBJ2-2; 8 bases are shared with TRBD1. Germline CDR1 LNHNV, CDR2 YYDKDF (reference sequence). This CDR3 region has 17 residues. V lost 4 bases, J lost 4 bases, and 11 bases stayed unmatched.

The chain has TRBV5-1 and TRBJ2-3; 8 nucleotides line up with TRBD1. The V segment lost 4 bases and the J segment 4 bases; nucleotides outside the gene matches: 11. The germline V gene encodes CDR1 SGHRS and CDR2 YFSETQ. The CDR3 consists of 16 residues. CDR3: CASSRTTGDKADTQYF. Here the CDR3 DNA reads TGCGCCAGCAGCCGGACGACAGGGGATAAGGCAGATACGCAGTATTTT.

V usage is TRBV6-5 and J usage is TRBJ1-2; D gene unclear. Trimming left V 6 bases short and J 5 bases short, with 13 bases between. The CDR3 spans 13 residues. Germline V CDR1 and CDR2: MNHEY, SVGAGI. CDR3 DNA: TGTGCCAGCAGCCAGGACTCAGTATATGGCTACACCTTC. Protein: CASSQDSVYGYTF.

The V and J genes are TRBV29-1 and TRBJ2-3; 7 nucleotides match TRBD1. The CDR3 sequence is 15 residues long. Losses at the gene ends were 5 bases for V and 2 bases for J; bases not matched to a gene: 10. The germline CDR1 and CDR2 sequences are SQVTM and ANQGSEA. In DNA, the CDR3 is TGCAGCGTTTCCGGGACAGACCGTTCCACAGATACGCAGTATTTT. Protein sequence: CSVSGTDRSTDTQYF.